A selection of T cell receptor beta chains follows, all from one sample in a study of blood T cell repertoires in COVID-19. Here immunoSEQ multiplex PCR was the method, and the copy in TCRdb shows in-frame clones only, minus some. This sample has about 84,000 clones; around 82% occur once, and the top ten carry 35% to 40%. The sample was peripheral blood. These receptors all stem from an older man with active or convalescent COVID-19. Each CDR3 is given with its conserved first and last residue. The D gene is left open where the match is weak. Size values are once, few and many counts, or a class for expanded clones, and some rows have none.

>TRBD2|TRBJ2-7|TRBV9|NA
CASSAGTSGDYEQYF
TGTGCCAGCAGCGCCGGGACTAGCGGGGACTACGAGCAGTACTTC
>NA|TRBJ2-2|TRBV28|NA
CASRRSLGGTGELFF
TGTGCCAGCAGGAGAAGCCTCGGGGGAACCGGGGAGCTGTTTTTT
>NA|TRBJ2-2|TRBV6-5|once
CASTAFGGGTGELFF
TGTGCCAGCACTGCGTTCGGAGGTGGTACCGGGGAGCTGTTTTTT
>NA|TRBJ2-1|TRBV19|NA
CASNALGGLSYNEQFF
TGTGCCAGTAATGCCCTCGGGGGTCTCTCCTACAATGAGCAGTTCTTC
>NA|TRBJ1-1|TRBV2|NA
CASSEAWTLEGRDTEAFF
TGTGCCAGCAGTGAAGCCTGGACTCTCGAGGGGAGGGACACTGAAGCTTTCTTT
>NA|TRBJ2-1|TRBV7-2|NA
CASSLDRGKNNEQFF
TGTGCCAGCAGCTTAGACCGGGGGAAGAACAATGAGCAGTTCTTC
>TRBD1|TRBJ1-5|TRBV5-1|NA
CASSFDRGYQPQHF
TGCGCCAGCAGCTTCGACAGGGGATATCAGCCCCAGCATTTT
>NA|TRBJ1-3|TRBV27|NA
CASSLSARVTGNTIYF
TGTGCCAGCAGTTTATCGGCTAGAGTAACTGGAAACACCATATATTTT
>NA|TRBJ1-1|TRBV28|NA
CASSLERAEAFF
TGTGCCAGCAGTTTGGAGAGGGCGGAAGCTTTCTTT
>TRBD1|TRBJ2-7|TRBV19|NA
CASSSQGQGSYEQYF
TGTGCCAGTAGTTCCCAGGGACAGGGCTCCTACGAGCAGTACTTC
>TRBD1|TRBJ1-6|TRBV19|NA
CASSIRTGNSPLHF
TGTGCCAGTAGTATCAGGACAGGCAATTCACCCCTCCACTTT
>NA|TRBJ2-1|TRBV5-4|NA
CASSRPTAQEDEQFF
TGTGCCAGCAGCCGCCCTACGGCGCAGGAAGATGAGCAGTTCTTC
>NA|TRBJ2-1|TRBV19|NA
CASSISGLVGEQFF
TGTGCCAGTAGTATTTCGGGGTTGGTCGGTGAGCAGTTCTTC
>TRBD2|TRBJ2-3|TRBV7-6|NA
CASSVGLAIGTDTQYF
TGTGCCAGCAGCGTCGGACTAGCGATTGGCACAGATACGCAGTATTTT
>TRBD2|TRBJ2-7|TRBV6-6|once
CASSVSGGKSSYEQYF
TGTGCCAGCAGTGTAAGCGGGGGAAAGAGCTCCTACGAGCAGTACTTC
>NA|TRBJ2-3|TRBV7-2|few
CASLPQGGSTDTQYF
TGTGCCAGCTTACCTCAAGGCGGTAGCACAGATACGCAGTATTTT
>NA|TRBJ2-7|TRBV6-2/TRBV6-3|once
CASSPVGRISYEQYF
TGTGCCAGCAGCCCGGTCGGCAGGATCTCCTACGAGCAGTACTTC
>NA|TRBJ2-5|TRBV5-1|NA
CASSLTAQETQYF
TGCGCCAGCAGCTTGACAGCCCAAGAGACCCAGTACTTC
>NA|TRBJ1-4|TRBV5-1|NA
CASSVGGGTTNEKLFF
TGCGCCAGCAGCGTTGGCGGGGGGACAACTAATGAAAAACTGTTTTTT
>NA|TRBJ2-1|TRBV5-4|NA
CASSLDSSSYNEQFF
TGTGCCAGCAGCCTCGACTCGAGCTCCTACAATGAGCAGTTCTTC
>TRBD2|TRBJ2-7|TRBV7-8|NA
CASSLTSGGPSSYEQYF
TGTGCCAGCAGCTTAACTAGCGGGGGCCCCAGCTCCTACGAGCAGTACTTC
>TRBD1|TRBJ1-5|TRBV29-1|NA
CSVADRGLDQPQHF
TGCAGCGTTGCGGACAGGGGGTTAGATCAGCCCCAGCATTTT
>TRBD1|TRBJ1-2|TRBV28|NA
CASSTQRTGNGYTF
TGTGCCAGCAGCACCCAGAGGACAGGGAATGGCTACACCTTC
>TRBD1|TRBJ2-7|TRBV27|NA
CASSLYRGYEQYF
TGTGCCAGCAGTTTATACAGGGGGTACGAGCAGTACTTC
>NA|TRBJ1-6|TRBV1|NA
CTSRRTGRNSPLHF
TGCACCAGCAGGCGGACAGGGAGAAATTCACCCCTCCACTTT
>NA|TRBJ1-1|TRBV6-5|NA
CASSPGGRNTEAFF
TGTGCCAGCAGCCCGGGGGGGCGGAACACTGAAGCTTTCTTT
>TRBD2|TRBJ2-1|TRBV7-9|NA
CASSRAGGFNEQFF
TGTGCCAGCAGTAGGGCGGGGGGCTTCAATGAGCAGTTCTTC
>NA|TRBJ1-1|TRBV5-1|NA
CASGNTGAGFTEAFF
TGCGCCAGCGGGAATACAGGAGCCGGGTTCACTGAAGCTTTCTTT
>NA|TRBJ1-4|TRBV7-9|NA
CASSLQDNEKLFF
TGTGCCAGCAGCTTACAGGATAATGAAAAACTGTTTTTT
>TRBD2|TRBJ2-1|TRBV27|NA
CASHGGASYNEQFF
TGTGCCAGCCACGGGGGGGCCTCCTACAATGAGCAGTTCTTC
>NA|TRBJ1-2|TRBV2|NA
CASTERDGYTF
TGTGCCAGCACCGAGAGGGATGGCTACACCTTC
>TRBD1|TRBJ2-3|TRBV5-1|NA
CASSSKKITGVGIDTQYF
TGCGCCAGCAGCTCCAAGAAGATTACAGGGGTGGGGATAGATACGCAGTATTTT
>NA|TRBJ2-5|TRBV6-6|NA
CASSYSPYQETQYF
TGTGCCAGCAGTTACTCCCCGTACCAAGAGACCCAGTACTTC
>TRBD1|TRBJ2-5|TRBV4-2|once
CASSQGRPGGHIQETQYF
TGTGCCAGCAGCCAAGGAAGGCCAGGGGGACACATCCAAGAGACCCAGTACTTC
>NA|TRBJ2-1|TRBV11-2|NA
CASSLGQGSYNEQFF
TGTGCCAGCAGCTTAGGTCAGGGGTCCTACAATGAGCAGTTCTTC
>TRBD1|TRBJ1-6|TRBV30|NA
CAWSKGQGSGSPLHF
TGTGCCTGGAGTAAGGGACAGGGGTCAGGGTCACCCCTCCACTTT
>NA|TRBJ1-6|TRBV11-1|NA
CASSLRGNNSPLHF
TGTGCCAGCAGTCTCAGGGGTAATAATTCACCCCTCCACTTT
>NA|TRBJ2-1|TRBV9|NA
CASSPSPYNEQFF
TGTGCCAGCAGCCCTAGCCCCTACAATGAGCAGTTCTTC
>NA|TRBJ2-2|TRBV11-3|NA
CASSFSQEPTGELFF
TGTGCCAGCAGCTTTTCACAGGAGCCTACCGGGGAGCTGTTTTTT
>NA|TRBJ1-3|TRBV6-5|NA
CASSYSQGPGNTIYF
TGTGCCAGCAGTTACTCGCAGGGGCCGGGAAACACCATATATTTT
>NA|TRBJ2-7|TRBV2|once
CASHRRGGEEQYF
TGTGCCAGCCATCGTAGGGGGGGAGAGGAGCAGTACTTC
>NA|TRBJ2-2|TRBV6-5|few
CASSSHITRYTGELFF
TGTGCCAGCAGTTCACACATTACTAGATACACCGGGGAGCTGTTTTTT
>NA|TRBJ1-5|TRBV6-5|few
CASREYQPQHF
TGTGCCAGCAGGGAGTATCAGCCCCAGCATTTT
>NA|TRBJ1-1|TRBV5-1|once
CASSFRSGDATEAFF
TGCGCCAGCAGCTTTAGGTCGGGGGATGCCACTGAAGCTTTCTTT
>TRBD1|TRBJ2-1|TRBV30|NA
CACAGTGDNEQFF
TGTGCCTGTGCCGGGACAGGGGACAATGAGCAGTTCTTC
>NA|TRBJ2-3|TRBV20-1|NA
CSVSSTDTQYF
TGCAGTGTCTCTAGCACAGATACGCAGTATTTT
>TRBD1|TRBJ1-3|TRBV19|NA
CASSIRQGVGDTIYF
TGTGCCAGTAGTATTCGACAGGGGGTAGGAGACACCATATATTTT
>NA|TRBJ1-5|TRBV18|once
CASSPMTDNQPQHF
TGTGCCAGCTCACCCATGACAGACAATCAGCCCCAGCATTTT
>NA|TRBJ2-1|TRBV28|NA
CASHADTYNEQFF
TGTGCCAGCCACGCGGATACTTACAATGAGCAGTTCTTC
>TRBD1|TRBJ2-7|TRBV5-4|NA
CASSLETGRYEQYF
TGTGCCAGCAGCTTGGAGACAGGGCGGTACGAGCAGTACTTC
>NA|TRBJ1-2|TRBV19|few
CASNKWRGEGYGYTF
TGTGCCAGTAACAAATGGAGGGGCGAAGGATATGGCTACACCTTC
>NA|TRBJ1-5|TRBV5-1|NA
CAIITRRGILSSNQPQHF
TGCGCCATCATAACGAGAAGGGGGATACTTTCGAGCAATCAGCCCCAGCATTTT
>TRBD2|TRBJ2-3|TRBV6-6|NA
CASSSTLVAGGDTQYF
TGTGCCAGCAGTTCTACTCTTGTAGCGGGAGGGGATACGCAGTATTTT